This T cell receptor (beta chain) was observed in a study of CD8+ T cells in alopecia areata. Whole-study findings and limits: Expanded CD8+ clones among the top 100, and scalp clonality, were significantly decreased by tofacitinib.

The CDR3 is 12 residues long. Per germline, CDR1 SNHLY and CDR2 FYNNEI. V lost 11 bases and J lost 7; bases outside the gene matches: 4. Sequencing templates came from extracted RNA that was reverse transcribed into cDNA. Only in-frame clones appear in the TCRdb table, and some are missing; sequencing was by immunoSEQ multiplex PCR. The sample yields under 350,000 clones, 58% seen once. Treatment noted: oral pan-JAK inhibitor, 5-10 mg twice daily. As to this clone: Its antigen is unidentified.

The origin of this receptor is a human donor with alopecia areata. J is TRBJ1-4 and V is TRBV2; TRBD1 matches 10 bases. The sample here was CD4+ T cells sorted from blood, taken at week 24, from a patient treated with tofacitinib. The CDR3: CAGRDRGEKLFF. CDR3 sequence (DNA): TGTGCCGGCCGGGACAGGGGTGAAAAACTGTTTTTT.